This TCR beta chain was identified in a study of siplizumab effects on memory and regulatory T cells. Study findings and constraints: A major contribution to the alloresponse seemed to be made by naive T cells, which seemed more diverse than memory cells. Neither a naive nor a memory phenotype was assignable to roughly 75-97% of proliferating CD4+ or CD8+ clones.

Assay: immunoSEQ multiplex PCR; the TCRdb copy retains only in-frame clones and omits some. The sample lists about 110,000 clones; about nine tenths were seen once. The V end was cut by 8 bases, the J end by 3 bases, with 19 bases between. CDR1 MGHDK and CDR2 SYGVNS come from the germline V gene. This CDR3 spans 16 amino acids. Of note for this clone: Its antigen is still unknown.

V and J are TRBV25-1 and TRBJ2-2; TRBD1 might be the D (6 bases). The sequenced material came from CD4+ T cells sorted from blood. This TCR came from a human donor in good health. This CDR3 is CASGMTGAPDTGELFF. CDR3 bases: TGTGCCAGCGGGATGACAGGAGCCCCGGACACCGGGGAGCTGTTTTTT. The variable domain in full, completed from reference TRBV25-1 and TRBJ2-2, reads EADIYQTPRYLVIGTGKKITLECSQTMGHDKMYWYQQDPGMELHLIHYSYGVNSTEKGDLSSESTVSRIRTEHFPLTLESARPSHTSQYLCASGMTGAPDTGELFFGEGSRLTVL.